This entry lists 17 T cell receptor beta chains sequenced from one sample in a study of CD8+ T cells in alopecia areata (dated by TCRdb to the late 2010s). The library came from the immunoSEQ multiplex PCR assay. RNA was extracted from all samples and reverse transcribed into cDNA as template for TCR sequencing. TCRdb obtained this table from immuneACCESS and retained in-frame rearrangements with V and J assigned. These tables miss some clones; where compared with another copy, unresolved V genes account for less than half of the shortfall, and the remainder is unexplained. This sample holds over 200,000 clones; approximately 61% were observed only once. The ten top clones hold 0.45% of the sample. This specimen's time point label, interpreted: baseline before oral tofacitinib. The sample consisted of CD4+ T cells sorted from blood, taken at week 0. These receptors all come from a human donor with alopecia areata.

This chain joins TRBV4-1 and TRBJ2-7; D gene uncertain. CDR1 and CDR2 (germline): MGHRA, YSYEKL. Between the trimmed V and J ends, which lost 3 bases and 1 base, there was a span of 4 bases. The CDR3 contains 12 residues. CDR3 nucleotides: TGCGCCAGCAGCCATACATCCTACGAGCAGTACTTC. Translating it yields CASSHTSYEQYF.

This clone was counted between two and nine times. The rearrangement links TRBV10-3 to TRBJ2-7, with 10 bases identical to TRBD2. J lost 7 bases, V lost 6 bases, and 6 bases had no gene match. In germline, CDR1 is ENHRY, CDR2 SYGVKD. The length of the CDR3 is 13 residues. CDR3 protein: CAIRTGLAEEQYF. The CDR3 coding sequence is TGTGCCATCAGAACCGGACTAGCGGAGGAGCAGTACTTC.

The chain is built from TRBV19 and TRBJ1-2; TRBD1 might be the D (5 bases). CDR3 length: 14 amino acids. V was shortened by 5 bases and J by 4 bases, with 14 bases between the two germline ends. Germline CDR1 is LNHDA and CDR2 is SQIVND (reference sequence). This CDR3 reads CASSLRDWGYGYTF. As DNA, the CDR3 is TGTGCCAGTAGTCTCCGGGACTGGGGCTATGGCTACACCTTC. Combining the CDR3 with reference TRBV19 and TRBJ1-2 gives the whole variable domain DGGITQSPKYLFRKEGQNVTLSCEQNLNHDAMYWYRQDPGQGLRLIYYSQIVNDFQKGDIAEGYSVSREKKESFPLTVTSAQKNPTAFYLCASSLRDWGYGYTFGSGTRLTVV.

The rearrangement links TRBV2 to TRBJ1-5, with 9 bases matching TRBD1. Germline assignment: CDR1 SNHLY and CDR2 FYNNEI. This CDR3 has 15 residues. V gave up 6 bases and J gave up 2 bases; unmatched junction bases: 5. The CDR3 loop is CASRRTGDGNQPQHF. As DNA, the CDR3 is TGTGCCAGCAGACGGACAGGGGATGGCAATCAGCCCCAGCATTTT.

The chain has TRBV15 and TRBJ1-2; D gene unclear. Germline V gene sequence: CDR1 LNHNV, CDR2 YYDKDF (reference sequence). The CDR3 extends over 13 amino acids. Between the trimmed V and J ends, which lost 1 base and 8 bases, there was a span of 11 bases. The CDR3 bases are TGTGCCACCAGCAGAGTACCGTCTGGAGGCTACACCTTC. It codes for CATSRVPSGGYTF. The whole variable domain, filled in from reference TRBV15 and TRBJ1-2, reads DAMVIQNPRYQVTQFGKPVTLSCSQTLNHNVMYWYQQKSSQAPKLLFHYYDKDFNNEADTPDNFQSRRPNTSFCFLDIRSPGLGDTAMYLCATSRVPSGGYTFGSGTRLTVV.

J is TRBJ1-5 and V is TRBV6-5; 7 bases line up with TRBD1. This CDR3 spans 14 amino acids. The V gene end was trimmed by 6 bases and the J gene end by 2 bases; junction bases not matched to a gene: 4. CDR1 and CDR2 from the germline V gene are MNHEY and SVGAGI. CDR3 in amino acids: CASRPTGGNQPQHF. DNA of the CDR3: TGTGCCAGCAGACCCACAGGGGGCAATCAGCCCCAGCATTTT.

Only one count was recorded for this clone. The V and J genes are TRBV2 and TRBJ1-6, with 7 bases fitting TRBD1. The CDR3 has 16 amino acids. Germline lookup yields CDR1 SNHLY and CDR2 FYNNEI. With 4 bases clipped from V and 7 bases from J, the junction kept 10 bases outside the gene matches. CDR3 DNA: TGTGCCAGCAGTGCGACAGGGAAAGGTTGGAATTCACCCCTCCACTTT. It translates to CASSATGKGWNSPLHF.

The gene calls are TRBV6-5 and TRBJ1-2; 8 bases are a match to TRBD1. CDR1 and CDR2 (germline): MNHEY, SVGAGI. There are 13 residues in the CDR3. The V segment lost 7 bases and the J segment 6 bases; nucleotides outside the gene matches: 7. This chain's CDR3 is CASKQDRVDGYTF. The CDR3 DNA follows: TGTGCCAGCAAACAGGACAGGGTGGATGGCTACACCTTC.

V gene TRBV9 combines with J gene TRBJ2-5; TRBD2 aligns across 11 bases. Germline V gene data show CDR1 as SGDLS and CDR2 as YYNGEE. The CDR3 has 17 residues. Trimming removed 2 bases from V and 1 base from J; junction bases left unmatched: 7. The CDR3 coding sequence is TGTGCCAGCAGCGTGGGGACTAGCGGAGGGAGCCAAGAGACCCAGTACTTC. This encodes CASSVGTSGGSQETQYF. Complete variable domain (other parts from reference TRBV9 and TRBJ2-5): DSGVTQTPKHLITATGQRVTLRCSPRSGDLSVYWYQQSLDQGLQFLIQYYNGEERAKGNILERFSAQQFPDLHSELNLSSLELGDSALYFCASSVGTSGGSQETQYFGPGTRLLVL.

Worth noting for this clone: At the DNA level, this CDR3 is encoded by other sequences in the same sample as well. J is TRBJ1-1 and V is TRBV11-2; a weak D match, TRBD1 (6 bases). CDR1 and CDR2 from the germline V gene are SGHAT and FQNNGV. CDR3 length: 13 residues. V was trimmed by 7 bases and J by 2 bases, leaving 11 bases between them. Here the CDR3 reads CASTQDRNTEAFF. The CDR3 DNA is TGTGCCAGCACCCAGGACAGAAACACTGAAGCTTTCTTT.

The gene calls are TRBV30 and TRBJ2-5; D uncertain. CDR1 and CDR2 (germline): GTSNPN, SVGIG (reference sequence). Trimming shortened V by 0 bases and J by 5 bases, and 10 bases separated the two germline ends. This CDR3 is built from 13 residues. The DNA of the CDR3 is TGTGCCTGGAGTGTAGTTCTGAAGGAGACCCAGTACTTC. This encodes CAWSVVLKETQYF.

This clone was detected ten times or more. The sample carries other DNA sequences with the same CDR3. The chain joins TRBV9 to TRBJ2-5, with 8 nucleotides matching TRBD1. V gave up 0 bases and J gave up 5 bases; unmatched junction bases: 0. This CDR3 spans 13 amino acids. The germline gives CDR1 SGDLS, CDR2 YYNGEE. The DNA of the CDR3 is TGTGCCAGCAGCGTAGGACAGGGGGAGACCCAGTACTTC. Protein sequence: CASSVGQGETQYF.

This clone was seen only a few times. Additional DNA sequences in this sample encode the identical CDR3. J is TRBJ2-1 and V is TRBV30; D unclear. The CDR3 has 11 amino acids. V was clipped by 0 bases and J by 8 bases, with 5 bases between them. Germline CDR1 is GTSNPN and CDR2 is SVGIG (reference sequence). The CDR3 loop reads CAWSVTDEQFF. The CDR3, as DNA: TGTGCCTGGAGTGTAACCGATGAGCAGTTCTTC.

Written as DNA, the CDR3 is TGTGCCAGCGCCTCGGGTAATGCGGAAAAACTGTTTTTT. This gives the protein CASASGNAEKLFF. The chain links TRBV18 to TRBJ1-4; D not resolved. The CDR3 runs to 13 residues. The germline CDR1 and CDR2 sequences are KGHSH and LQKENI. Between the trimmed V and J ends, which lost 8 bases and 8 bases, there was a span of 15 bases.

The rearrangement joins TRBV2 to TRBJ2-3; no firm D call. CDR3 length: 13 amino acids. Germline V gene lookup returns CDR1 SNHLY and CDR2 FYNNEI. Between the trimmed V and J ends, which lost 4 bases and 6 bases, there was a span of 11 bases. The CDR3 sequence is CASSADPRDTQYF. CDR3 in DNA: TGTGCCAGCAGTGCAGACCCGAGGGATACGCAGTATTTT.

The chain joins TRBV15 to TRBJ1-5, with D possibly TRBD1 on 5 matching bases. The V and J ends lost 4 bases and 4 bases respectively, with 17 bases between them. The CDR3 contains 16 residues. Germline V gives CDR1 LNHNV, CDR2 YYDKDF (reference sequence). CDR3 nucleotide sequence: TGTGCCACCAGCACCCGGGACGGCGCGTGGAATCAGCCCCAGCATTTT. Residues: CATSTRDGAWNQPQHF. The full variable domain, rest sourced from reference TRBV15 and TRBJ1-5, is DAMVIQNPRYQVTQFGKPVTLSCSQTLNHNVMYWYQQKSSQAPKLLFHYYDKDFNNEADTPDNFQSRRPNTSFCFLDIRSPGLGDTAMYLCATSTRDGAWNQPQHFGDGTRLSIL.

V gene TRBV7-2 combines with J gene TRBJ2-1; TRBD2 is a possible D gene (6 bases). The CDR3 length is 16 residues. V dropped 7 bases and J dropped 5 bases, with 21 bases sitting between them. Germline V lookup: CDR1 SGHTA, CDR2 FQGNSA. CDR3 region: CASTPFGLALNNEQFF. Written as DNA, the CDR3 is TGTGCCAGCACCCCCTTCGGGCTAGCGTTAAACAATGAGCAGTTCTTC.